The entry below describes one TCR beta chain. The antigen is unknown. In germline, CDR1 is LGHNA, CDR2 YSLEER. The length of the CDR3 is 16 residues. The V gene lost 1 base and the J gene lost 2 bases, with 15 bases spanning the gap. This entry comes from a study of CD8+ T cells in alopecia areata. The treatment denotes: oral pan-JAK inhibitor, 5-10 mg twice daily. Study outcomes and limitations: The presence of one nonresponder keeps the tie between baseline CD8+ expansion and response uncertain.

RNA extraction was followed by reverse transcription into cDNA, which acted as the sequencing template. Repertoires were generated with immunoSEQ multiplex PCR, while TCRdb's copy carries only in-frame clones and drops some. The table includes about 39,000 clones, 50% to 70% detected once. V gene TRBV4-3 combines with J gene TRBJ2-7, with a tentative D call TRBD2 (7 bases). The material sequenced was CD8+ T cells sorted from blood, taken at week 4, from a patient treated with tofacitinib. The clonotype comes from a human donor with alopecia areata. The CDR3 reads CASSQGARGLTYEQYF. The CDR3 bases are TGCGCCAGCAGCCAAGGCGCGCGGGGGCTGACCTACGAGCAGTACTTC.